The rows below give T cell receptor beta chains drawn from one sample of a study of T cell changes during pregnancy in multiple sclerosis. TCRdb keeps only in-frame clones here, not all; method: immunoSEQ multiplex PCR. The table has more than 75,000 clones, 85% to 95% seen once. Sequences were derived from peripheral blood, sampled in the first trimester of pregnancy. The receptors shown here come from a female donor with multiple sclerosis, enrolled in a pregnancy study. The CDR3 runs from the conserved cysteine through the conserved F or W. The order of the fields is clone size, V gene, D gene, J gene, CDR3 DNA, CDR3 protein. The D gene is left open where the match is weak. Part of the rows lack a size; the others show once, few, many or a class for expanded clones.

>NA|TRBV21-1|NA|TRBJ2-1
TGTGCCAGCAGCAAATTGATGTTAGTCAATGAGCAGTTCTTC
CASSKLMLVNEQFF
>once|TRBV28|NA|TRBJ2-2
TGTGCCAGCAGTCAGATGGGGCTGAACACCGGGGAGCTGTTTTTT
CASSQMGLNTGELFF
>NA|TRBV5-6|TRBD1|TRBJ2-7
TGTGCCAGCAGCTTGGCCTGGACAGGGGCAGGCAACGAGCAGTACTTC
CASSLAWTGAGNEQYF
>once|TRBV28|TRBD1|TRBJ2-5
TGTGCCAGCAGCGTACAGGGGTCGAAGACCCAGTACTTC
CASSVQGSKTQYF
>NA|TRBV28|TRBD1|TRBJ2-1
TGTGCCAGCAGCCCCAATCTGGACAGGGGGGGCTTCTTC
CASSPNLDRGGFF
>NA|TRBV12-5|NA|TRBJ1-2
TGTGCTAGTGGTTTGGGGGGGGGCGGAGATGGCTACACCTTC
CASGLGGGGDGYTF
>NA|TRBV6-5|TRBD1|TRBJ1-1
TGTGCCAGCAGACCGGGACAGTTAACTGAAGCTTTCTTT
CASRPGQLTEAFF
>NA|TRBV2|NA|TRBJ2-5
TGTGCCAGCAGTGGTGGCCCTCAAGAGACCCAGTACTTC
CASSGGPQETQYF
>NA|TRBV2|TRBD1|TRBJ1-1
TGTGCCAGCGGTTCCAAGGGACAGGGTTCGAAGACTGAAGCTTTCTTT
CASGSKGQGSKTEAFF
>NA|TRBV18|TRBD1|TRBJ2-5
TGTGCCAGCTCACCGTTAACAGGGGTAGGAGAGACCCAGTACTTC
CASSPLTGVGETQYF
>NA|TRBV7-9|NA|TRBJ1-2
TGTGCCAGCAGCCCATCAGGGTTCTCCTATGGCTACACCTTC
CASSPSGFSYGYTF
>once|TRBV10-3|TRBD2|TRBJ2-1
TGTGCCATCAGTGATCCCGTGAGCGGGGTCTACAATGAGCAGTTCTTC
CAISDPVSGVYNEQFF
>NA|TRBV19|NA|TRBJ2-3
TGTGCCAGTAGTATGTCTTCAGATACGCAGTATTTT
CASSMSSDTQYF
>once|TRBV27|TRBD1|TRBJ1-1
TGTGCCAGCAGTTCGCTTAAGCCAGGGGGTCCGGGAGCTTTCTTT
CASSSLKPGGPGAFF
>NA|TRBV13|NA|TRBJ2-1
TGTGCCAGCAGTCCGGCGGGTATTACCTACAATGAGCAGTTCTTC
CASSPAGITYNEQFF
>NA|TRBV19|NA|TRBJ1-4
TGTGCCAGTAGTATGCGTGAGGGGAGGAGTGAAAAACTGTTTTTT
CASSMREGRSEKLFF
>NA|TRBV7-9|NA|TRBJ1-4
TGTGCCAGCAGCTCCTCCCGGGTCTATAGCGGTCGAACTAATGAAAAACTGTTTTTT
CASSSSRVYSGRTNEKLFF
>NA|TRBV5-1|TRBD2|TRBJ2-3
TGCGCCAGCAGCTTAACAGGACTAGCGGGACGGGATACGCAGTATTTT
CASSLTGLAGRDTQYF
>NA|TRBV6-6|TRBD1|TRBJ2-7
TGTGCCAGCTCCCCAGGACAGGGGGTCTACGAGCAGTACTTC
CASSPGQGVYEQYF
>NA|TRBV5-1|TRBD1|TRBJ1-1
TGCGCCAGCAGCTTGGCGCCGGGACAGGGTATAGGAGCTTTCTTT
CASSLAPGQGIGAFF
>NA|TRBV6-1|TRBD1|TRBJ1-4
TGTGCCAGCGGACGGACAGGAGGGGATGAAAAACTGTTTTTT
CASGRTGGDEKLFF
>NA|TRBV29-1|NA|TRBJ2-1
TGCAGCGCCCCCCGAGGTGGAACCTTTTTCTTC
CSAPRGGTFFF
>NA|TRBV18|TRBD1|TRBJ1-6
TGTGCCAGCTCCCACCCACTAGGACAGGGCGGAGGTTCACCCCTCCACTTT
CASSHPLGQGGGSPLHF
>NA|TRBV18|NA|TRBJ1-2
TGTGCCAGCTCACAGGGAGAGGGTGGTCACACCTTC
CASSQGEGGHTF
>NA|TRBV2|NA|TRBJ1-5
TGTGCCAGCAGTCCCCAGGTCCATCAGCCCCAGCATTTT
CASSPQVHQPQHF
>NA|TRBV28|NA|TRBJ1-5
TGTGCCAGCAGTTTAGCCCCCACACAGTCCCCTGAATTTAATCAGCCCCAGCATTTT
CASSLAPTQSPEFNQPQHF
>NA|TRBV7-8|TRBD1|TRBJ1-6
TGTGCCAGCAGCTTAAGTGGACAGGGGAGATACTCCTATAATTCACCCCTCCACTTT
CASSLSGQGRYSYNSPLHF
>NA|TRBV19|NA|TRBJ2-7
TGTGCCAGTAGTCGAGGGAACTCCTACGAGCAGTACTTC
CASSRGNSYEQYF
>NA|TRBV27|TRBD1|TRBJ2-1
TGTGCCAGCTCAAGGGGGCCAAGCTCCTACAATGAGCAGTTCTTC
CASSRGPSSYNEQFF
>NA|TRBV14|TRBD1|TRBJ2-7
TGTGCCAGCAGAGCAAAACGGACAGGCTCCTACGAGCAGTACTTC
CASRAKRTGSYEQYF
>few|TRBV9|TRBD1|TRBJ1-1
TGTGCCAGCAGCGCAGGGGGACGGACTGAAGCTTTCTTT
CASSAGGRTEAFF
>NA|TRBV7-8|NA|TRBJ2-3
TGTGCCAGCAGCTTAGCCCCACACCGCACAGATACGCAGTATTTT
CASSLAPHRTDTQYF
>NA|TRBV7-6|TRBD1|TRBJ2-1
TGTGCCAGCAGCGGAAGGACAGGGGGGAGCTCCTACAATGAGCAGTTCTTC
CASSGRTGGSSYNEQFF
>NA|TRBV5-1|TRBD1|TRBJ2-1
TGCGCCAGCAGCCTACCCAGGACAGGGGGGGATGAGCAGTTCTTC
CASSLPRTGGDEQFF
>NA|TRBV30|NA|TRBJ2-7
TGTGCCTGGAGCCCGTCCTACGAGCAGTACTTC
CAWSPSYEQYF
>NA|TRBV5-4|TRBD1|TRBJ2-1
TGTGCCAGCAGCTTGGGGGTGGTACAGGGGGCCTGGATCGATGAGCAGTTCTTC
CASSLGVVQGAWIDEQFF
>NA|TRBV10-3|TRBD1|TRBJ1-4
TGTGCCATAGCGGAGACAGGGGGTAATGAAAAACTGTTTTTT
CAIAETGGNEKLFF
>NA|TRBV28|TRBD1|TRBJ1-2
TGTGCCAGCAGTACAGGGGGCAAGTATAGGTCCGGCTACACCTTC
CASSTGGKYRSGYTF
>NA|TRBV29-1|TRBD1|TRBJ1-1
TGCAGCGTCCGACAGGGGCTGAATACTGAAGCTTTCTTT
CSVRQGLNTEAFF
>NA|TRBV7-3|NA|TRBJ2-5
TGTGCCAGCAGCCCCCGGGGAGGCGGAGAGACCCAGTACTTC
CASSPRGGGETQYF
>once|TRBV7-3|TRBD1|TRBJ2-1
TGTGCCAGCAGCCCAAAAGGACAGGGAGGATCTGAGCAGTTCTTC
CASSPKGQGGSEQFF
>NA|TRBV7-9|NA|TRBJ2-3
TGTGCCAGCAGCTTAGCTGAGGCTGGGGATACGCAGTATTTT
CASSLAEAGDTQYF
>NA|TRBV5-5|NA|TRBJ2-7
TGTGCCAGCAGCTTGGCCGAGGGCTGGGAGCAGTACTTC
CASSLAEGWEQYF
>NA|TRBV29-1|NA|TRBJ2-5
TGCAGCGCCGAGCTCGGTCGCCAAGAGACCCAGTACTTC
CSAELGRQETQYF
>once|TRBV6-5|TRBD1|TRBJ1-1
TGTGCCAGCAGTTCCGGACAGGGAGGGGTGAACACTGAAGCTTTCTTT
CASSSGQGGVNTEAFF
>NA|TRBV13|NA|TRBJ1-3
TGTGCCAGCAGTTCCTCTGGCCGTGCCGCGGCCTCTGGAAACACCATATATTTT
CASSSSGRAAASGNTIYF
>NA|TRBV6-6|NA|TRBJ1-2
TGTGCCAGCAGCCCCCAGCGGGGTTTTAACTATGGCTACACCTTC
CASSPQRGFNYGYTF
>once|TRBV30|NA|TRBJ2-1
TGTGCCTGGAGCCTCATCTATCGGAGCTCCTACAATGAGCAGTTCTTC
CAWSLIYRSSYNEQFF
>NA|TRBV2|NA|TRBJ2-5
TGTGCCAGCAGTGAAGACCCTAGTAGGGAGACCCAGTACTTC
CASSEDPSRETQYF
>NA|TRBV28|NA|TRBJ1-1
TGTGCCAGCAATCCACGAGGGGAGGTGGCTTTCTTT
CASNPRGEVAFF
>NA|TRBV28|NA|TRBJ2-5
TGTGCCAGCACCACCCGGGGGCAAGAGACCCAGTACTTC
CASTTRGQETQYF
>NA|TRBV11-2|NA|TRBJ1-1
TGTGCCAGCAGCTTAAGGAGGGAAGCTTTCTTT
CASSLRREAFF